Listed below are T cell receptor beta chains from one sample, sequenced in a study of long-term antiretroviral therapy in people with HIV. Profiled with immunoSEQ multiplex PCR; TCRdb holds only in-frame clones, not every one. The sample yields 10,000 to 15,000 clones, over 60% seen once. Specimen: unsorted PBMCs, collected 0.5 years before starting antiretroviral therapy. Every receptor here comes from a woman aged 40-49 years with HIV. The CDR3 runs from the conserved cysteine through the conserved F or W. The D gene is left open where the match is weak. The listing skips clone size in some rows; elsewhere it reads once, few, many or a size class.

CDR3,DNA,J,size,D,V,length
CASAELGQGADQPQHF,TGTGCCAGCGCAGAACTCGGACAGGGGGCTGATCAGCCCCAGCATTTT,TRBJ1-5,-,-,TRBV21-1,16
CASSIVRQAGVLYEQYF,TGTGCCAGTAGTATAGTGCGTCAGGCGGGGGTATTATACGAGCAGTACTTC,TRBJ2-7,-,TRBD2,TRBV19,17
CASSPYSGGGQETQYF,TGCGCCAGCAGCCCGTATAGCGGGGGGGGCCAAGAGACCCAGTACTTC,TRBJ2-5,-,TRBD2,TRBV5-1,16
CASSFDNTDTQYF,TGTGCCAGCAGCTTCGACAACACAGATACGCAGTATTTT,TRBJ2-3,-,-,TRBV7-6,13
CASSLGGGSLYEQYF,TGTGCCAGCAGCTTAGGGGGCGGTAGCCTCTACGAGCAGTACTTC,TRBJ2-7,few,-,TRBV11-2,15
CSVFDWNTEAFF,TGCAGCGTTTTTGACTGGAACACTGAAGCTTTCTTT,TRBJ1-1,-,-,TRBV29-1,12
CASSLVSRGTYEQYF,TGTGCCAGCAGCTTAGTGAGCAGGGGAACCTACGAGCAGTACTTC,TRBJ2-7,few,-,TRBV7-9,15
CASSVVGGPTYGYTF,TGTGCCAGCAGCGTAGTGGGGGGCCCTACCTATGGCTACACCTTC,TRBJ1-2,-,-,TRBV9,15
CAIRLAEKETQYF,TGTGCCATCAGGCTAGCGGAGAAAGAGACCCAGTACTTC,TRBJ2-5,-,TRBD2,TRBV10-3,13
CASSSRRGALDTDTQYF,TGTGCCAGCAGCTCCCGCCGAGGGGCCCTCGACACAGATACGCAGTATTTT,TRBJ2-3,-,-,TRBV11-2,17
CSVGQGASGANVLTF,TGCAGCGTGGGACAGGGGGCGTCTGGGGCCAACGTCCTGACTTTC,TRBJ2-6,-,TRBD1,TRBV29-1,15
CASSLDWGSSGYTF,TGCGCCAGCAGCTTGGATTGGGGGTCGAGTGGCTACACCTTC,TRBJ1-2,-,-,TRBV5-1,14
CASRWGSSYNEQFF,TGTGCCAGCAGGTGGGGATCATCCTACAATGAGCAGTTCTTC,TRBJ2-1,once,-,TRBV4-2,14
CASSLSGSSYNEQFF,TGTGCCAGCAGCTTATCAGGGTCCTCCTACAATGAGCAGTTCTTC,TRBJ2-1,once,-,TRBV7-9,15
CASSEGTIPPQETQYF,TGTGCCAGCAGCGAAGGGACTATTCCACCACAAGAGACCCAGTACTTC,TRBJ2-5,-,TRBD2,TRBV9,16
CASSQDLLSYEQYF,TGCGCCAGCAGCCAAGATTTGCTCTCCTACGAGCAGTACTTC,TRBJ2-7,once,-,TRBV4-3,14
CASSFGQFSDTQYF,TGTGCCAGCAGCTTCGGTCAATTCTCAGATACGCAGTATTTT,TRBJ2-3,-,-,TRBV5-8,14
CASSVGDLKLNTGELFF,TGTGCCAGCAGCGTAGGGGACCTCAAGTTGAACACCGGGGAGCTGTTTTTT,TRBJ2-2,few,-,TRBV5-4,17
CASSYSAGMNTEAFF,TGTGCCAGCAGTTACTCAGCGGGGATGAACACTGAAGCTTTCTTT,TRBJ1-1,once,-,TRBV6-5,15
CSVGWGSGNTIYF,TGCAGCGTTGGGTGGGGCTCTGGAAACACCATATATTTT,TRBJ1-3,-,-,TRBV29-1,13
CASRTAGSPLHF,TGTGCCAGCAGAACCGCGGGGTCACCCCTCCACTTT,TRBJ1-6,-,-,TRBV7-9,12
CAGVRREGHGYTF,TGTGCCGGTGTAAGACGAGAAGGGCATGGCTACACCTTC,TRBJ1-2,-,-,TRBV30,13
CASSLRDSSYEQYF,TGTGCCAGCAGCTTGAGGGATAGCTCCTACGAGCAGTACTTC,TRBJ2-7,-,-,TRBV11-3,14
CASSINVGATYNEQFF,TGTGCCAGTAGTATAAATGTGGGAGCTACCTACAATGAGCAGTTCTTC,TRBJ2-1,-,-,TRBV19,16
CASSTHGNEQFF,TGTGCCAGCAGTACACATGGCAATGAGCAGTTCTTC,TRBJ2-1,-,-,TRBV27,12
CASKRTPTGIAGELFF,TGTGCCAGCAAGAGAACACCCACAGGGATCGCCGGGGAGCTGTTTTTT,TRBJ2-2,-,-,TRBV27,16
CASTLSGSYNEQFF,TGTGCCAGCACCCTTAGCGGCTCCTACAATGAGCAGTTCTTC,TRBJ2-1,-,-,TRBV27,14
CASTGSQFFYEQYF,TGTGCCAGCACCGGCTCGCAGTTTTTCTACGAGCAGTACTTC,TRBJ2-7,-,-,TRBV11-2,14
CASSLVLPTGELFF,TGCGCCAGCAGCTTGGTACTGCCCACCGGGGAGCTGTTTTTT,TRBJ2-2,few,-,TRBV5-1,14
CASSLSLPGGPNEKLFF,TGTGCCAGCAGCTTGAGTCTGCCAGGTGGTCCTAATGAAAAACTGTTTTTT,TRBJ1-4,-,-,TRBV5-6,17
CASSPGQSYGYTF,TGTGCCAGCTCACCGGGACAGAGCTATGGCTACACCTTC,TRBJ1-2,-,TRBD1,TRBV18,13
CASSPPGTVYEQYF,TGTGCCAGCAGCCCACCCGGGACAGTCTACGAGCAGTACTTC,TRBJ2-7,-,TRBD1,TRBV7-8,14
CASSLGGLGAPGTEAFF,TGTGCCAGCAGCTTGGGGGGCTTGGGGGCACCGGGCACTGAAGCTTTCTTT,TRBJ1-1,-,-,TRBV5-8,17
CASSLSGAYNEQFF,TGTGCCAGCAGTTTAAGTGGGGCCTACAATGAGCAGTTCTTC,TRBJ2-1,-,-,TRBV27,14
CSARGHLGYTF,TGCAGTGCTAGGGGACATCTTGGCTACACCTTC,TRBJ1-2,few,-,TRBV20-1,11
CASSLNQGVFRGNTEAFF,TGTGCCAGCAGCCTGAATCAGGGAGTATTCCGAGGGAACACTGAAGCTTTCTTT,TRBJ1-1,few,-,TRBV5-4,18
CASSNLGRGTSSYNSPLHF,TGTGCCAGCAGCAACCTGGGCAGGGGTACGAGCTCCTATAATTCACCCCTCCACTTT,TRBJ1-6,-,-,TRBV7-2,19
CASSLPGDTQYF,TGTGCCAGCAGCTTACCGGGGGATACGCAGTATTTT,TRBJ2-3,-,-,TRBV7-6,12
CASSPGPGSQYF,TGTGCCAGCAGCCCGGGACCTGGGTCGCAGTATTTT,TRBJ2-3,-,-,TRBV7-9,12
CASSTPARGYTF,TGTGCCAGCTCAACGCCTGCGCGTGGCTACACCTTC,TRBJ1-2,-,-,TRBV18,12
CASSLYNLRSGELFF,TGCGCCAGCAGCTTGTATAATCTGAGATCCGGGGAGCTGTTTTTT,TRBJ2-2,-,-,TRBV5-1,15
CSVGQGVNSPLHF,TGCAGCGTCGGACAGGGAGTTAATTCACCCCTCCACTTT,TRBJ1-6,-,TRBD1,TRBV29-1,13